This paragraph reports one TCR beta chain. This clonotype was found a few times. Its antigen specificity is not known. It has no much larger one-base neighbor in the sample; base qualities were not kept. V is reduced by 1 base and J by 10 bases, leaving a spacing of 20 bases between them. CDR1 and CDR2, looked up from the germline V gene (reference sequence), are DFQATT and SNEGSKA. The cysteine opens and the phenylalanine closes a CDR3 of 16 amino acids. This entry keeps only the CDR3 DNA: 48 bases, framed from base 1. Library method: PCR. The sequencing machine was an Illumina HiSeq 2500. To normalize quantification of the TCRbeta repertoire, the TCR libraries were built with molecular barcoding that relied on unique molecular identifiers. Clones were called with MiXCR by TCRdb after fastp trimmed the public reads at Q25, and only in-frame beta chains were retained. All rows with the same CDR3 protein become a single entry with the most common DNA and genes. Recorded for this sample are around 680,000 distinct CDR3 sequences; over 15% of them occurred a single time. The top ten hold 0.85% to 1.3% of the sample.

The data were obtained in a study of T-cell reconstitution after alpha-beta-depleted transplantation in children (dated by TCRdb to the mid-2010s). In terms of the full investigation: T-cell immune reconstitution after TCRalphabeta/CD19-depleted allogeneic hematopoietic cell transplantation in children was quantitatively tracked in the study by means of TCR repertoire profiling.

The V and J segments used are TRBV20-1 and TRBJ1-6, with TRBD1 as a weak D call on 6 bases. The source material was PBMCs from the stem cell graft donor, sampled from the stem cell graft. The source is a human donor who donated a stem cell graft to a child with acute myeloid leukemia. Here is the DNA: TGCAGTGCTAGAGTCCCCCCTCCAGGGGAAGTCTCACCCCTCCACTTT. Translated, this gives CSARVPPPGEVSPLHF.